A single T cell receptor beta chain is shown here with its context. Generated by immunoSEQ multiplex PCR, the TCRdb table keeps only in-frame clones and is missing some. The repertoire includes around 250,000 clones, about 88% of them detected once, and 5% to 7.5% sits in the top ten. In germline, CDR1 is LGHNA, CDR2 YNFKEQ. The V and J ends lost 0 bases and 11 bases respectively, with 13 bases between them. The length of the CDR3 is 13 residues. Adults between about 18 and 95 years of age took part from under 25 US areas. These data belong to a study of blood T cell repertoires in COVID-19. The sequencing sample was made of PBMCs or T cells enriched from blood (not recorded which). The chain is built from TRBV4-2 and TRBJ1-1; D call uncertain. The sequence came from a woman between 50 and 59 years old who had been exposed to COVID-19. The CDR3 DNA reads TGTGCCAGCAGCCAAGATCTGAGGGCCCGGGCTTTCTTT. It translates to CASSQDLRARAFF.